The 24 T cell receptor beta chains below all came from one sample that was sequenced in a study of blood T cell repertoires in COVID-19. The table came from immunoSEQ multiplex PCR; TCRdb's copy has only in-frame clones and leaves some out. This table has under 150,000 clones, less than 90% appearing once. What was sequenced was PBMCs or T cells enriched from blood (not recorded which). All receptors come from a woman in her fifties or sixties who had recovered from COVID-19.

This clone showed up just once. This chain uses TRBV7-8 with TRBJ1-2, with a possible D match to TRBD1 (5 bases). Trimming cost V 2 bases and J 3 bases, with 13 bases left between them. The CDR3 is 15 amino acids. Per the germline V gene, CDR1 is SGHVS and CDR2 is FQNEAQ. The CDR3 protein is CASSLNARGDYGYTF. The DNA of the CDR3 is TGTGCCAGCAGCTTAAATGCACGGGGGGACTATGGCTACACCTTC.

This clone was recorded once. The chain recombines TRBV19 with TRBJ2-5, with D perhaps matching TRBD1 (6 bases). Trimming took off 3 bases at V and 5 bases at J, with 13 bases between the two ends. This CDR3 is 14 amino acids long. Germline V gene sequence: CDR1 LNHDA, CDR2 SQIVND (reference sequence). The CDR3 coding sequence is TGTGCCAGTAGTATCGGAACAGGGACGGAGACCCAGTACTTC. This encodes CASSIGTGTETQYF.

V is TRBV7-9 and J is TRBJ1-1, with a possible D match to TRBD1 (6 bases). V was clipped by 6 bases and J by 0 bases, with 14 bases between them. CDR3 length equals 15 residues. The germline V gene has CDR1 SEHNR and CDR2 FQNEAQ (reference sequence). CDR3 region: CASRPGHSLNTEAFF. As DNA, the CDR3 is TGTGCCAGCAGACCGGGACACTCATTGAACACTGAAGCTTTCTTT.

The genes are TRBV21-1 and TRBJ2-3; the D call in the table, TRBD1, was not verified against the DNA. TRBV21-1 is classified as a pseudogene. The CDR3 totals 12 residues. CDR3 DNA sequence: TGTGCCAGCAGTTTACAGACAGATACGCAGTATTTT. It yields the protein CASSLQTDTQYF.

V is TRBV2 and J is TRBJ2-4, with D possibly matching TRBD1 (6 bases). The CDR3 runs 14 residues. V was pared by 6 bases and J by 9 bases, with 18 bases between. The V gene's germline CDR1 is SNHLY and CDR2 FYNNEI. CDR3 DNA: TGTGCCAGCAGCATCAACCTACAGGGTGGCATTCAGTACTTC. It is translated as CASSINLQGGIQYF.

The J gene is TRBJ2-1, the V gene TRBV9; 9 bases fit TRBD1. J lost 9 bases, V lost 3 bases, and 1 base had no gene match. Germline V lookup: CDR1 SGDLS, CDR2 YYNGEE. This CDR3 has 12 amino acids. The CDR3 sequence: CASSAQGAEQFF. As DNA, the CDR3 is TGTGCCAGCAGCGCACAGGGGGCTGAGCAGTTCTTC.

V and J are TRBV27 and TRBJ2-7; the D gene is possibly TRBD2 (7 bases). CDR3 length: 14 residues. V lost 5 bases and J lost 0, with 11 bases in between. The germline V gene encodes CDR1 MNHEY and CDR2 SMNVEV (reference sequence). The CDR3 nucleotides are TGTGCCAGCAGTCGGGGGGCTATCTCCTACGAGCAGTACTTC. This translates into CASSRGAISYEQYF.

V is TRBV7-9 and J is TRBJ2-7; maybe TRBD1 (5 bases). The CDR3 contains 15 residues. V was shortened by 2 bases and J by 4 bases, with 15 bases between the two germline ends. Germline CDR1 is SEHNR and CDR2 is FQNEAQ (reference sequence). The CDR3 DNA is TGTGCCAGCAGCTTATTGGCAGGGTGGGCTTACGAGCAGTACTTC. This translates into CASSLLAGWAYEQYF.

The rearrangement links TRBV27 to TRBJ1-4; 9 bases are a match to TRBD1. CDR3 length: 15 amino acids. Germline V gene sequence: CDR1 MNHEY, CDR2 SMNVEV (reference sequence). J gave up 7 bases and V 6 bases, and 9 bases lay outside the gene matches. The CDR3 DNA sequence: TGTGCCAGCAGCTTCTCGGGGACAGGGTCTGAAAAACTGTTTTTT. It specifies CASSFSGTGSEKLFF.

The gene calls are TRBV7-9 and TRBJ2-1; 10 bases are shared with TRBD2. Germline CDR1 is SEHNR and CDR2 is FQNEAQ (reference sequence). After removal of 0 bases from V and 7 bases from J, the junction contained 9 bases not matched to a gene. The CDR3 runs 17 residues. This CDR3 reads CASSLAIAGGAGNEQFF. The DNA of the CDR3 is TGTGCCAGCAGCTTAGCGATAGCGGGGGGCGCGGGGAATGAGCAGTTCTTC. The variable domain in full, completed from reference TRBV7-9 and TRBJ2-1, reads DTGVSQNPRHKITKRGQNVTFRCDPISEHNRLYWYRQTLGQGPEFLTYFQNEAQLEKSRLLSDRFSAERPKGSFSTLEIQRTEQGDSAMYLCASSLAIAGGAGNEQFFGPGTRLTVL.

This clone was seen only once. This chain connects TRBV5-4 to TRBJ1-2, with TRBD1 matching over 11 bases. Germline V lookup: CDR1 SGHNT, CDR2 YYREEE (reference sequence). This CDR3 is 13 amino acids long. J was trimmed by 2 bases and V by 7 bases; bases with no gene match: 1. As DNA, the CDR3 is TGTGCCAGCGGGGACAGGGGGAACTATGGCTACACCTTC. This sequence encodes CASGDRGNYGYTF.

The chain joins TRBV5-6 to TRBJ1-1; possible D gene TRBD1, 5 bases. Per the germline V gene, CDR1 is SGHDT and CDR2 is YYEEEE. This CDR3 spans 13 amino acids. Trimming cost V 4 bases and J 8 bases, with 15 bases left between them. The CDR3 here is CASSTGAGREAFF. In DNA form, the CDR3 reads TGTGCCAGCAGCACTGGCGCAGGGAGGGAAGCTTTCTTT.

The genes are TRBV12-1 and TRBJ1-1; the listed D gene, TRBD1, was not tested against the DNA. TRBV12-1 is recorded as a pseudogene. This CDR3 has 15 residues. This chain's CDR3 is CASSFEGHQNTEAFF. The CDR3, as DNA: TGTGCCAGCAGCTTTGAAGGACACCAGAACACTGAAGCTTTCTTT.

This chain connects TRBV12-3 or TRBV12-4 to TRBJ2-5; D not resolved. This CDR3 is built from 13 residues. Trimming took off 4 bases at V and 2 bases at J, with 8 bases between the two ends. The CDR3 sequence: CASSSFRQETQYF. The CDR3 coding sequence is TGTGCCAGCAGTTCTTTCAGGCAAGAGACCCAGTACTTC.

This rearrangement joins TRBV7-9 to TRBJ1-4; D may be TRBD1 (6 bases). This CDR3 is 14 amino acids long. Germline V gene lookup returns CDR1 SEHNR and CDR2 FQNEAQ (reference sequence). With 5 bases removed from V and 6 bases from J, the gap between germline ends came to 13 bases. Here the CDR3 DNA reads TGTGCCAGCAGCCGACAGGCGAACTATGAAAAACTGTTTTTT. This gives the protein CASSRQANYEKLFF. The variable domain in full, completed from reference TRBV7-9 and TRBJ1-4, reads DTGVSQNPRHKITKRGQNVTFRCDPISEHNRLYWYRQTLGQGPEFLTYFQNEAQLEKSRLLSDRFSAERPKGSFSTLEIQRTEQGDSAMYLCASSRQANYEKLFFGSGTQLSVL.

The chain couples TRBV24-1 to TRBJ1-1; D call uncertain. Per the germline V gene, CDR1 is KGHDR and CDR2 is SFDVKD. This CDR3 comprises 16 residues. V lost 4 bases and J lost 4, with 18 bases in between. DNA of the CDR3: TGTGCCACCAGTGACCCCCGGGGAACCCGGTCCACTGAAGCTTTCTTT. Protein sequence: CATSDPRGTRSTEAFF.

V usage is TRBV7-3 and J usage is TRBJ2-1; the D gene is possibly TRBD2 (6 bases). The CDR3 is 15 amino acids. Trimming removed 5 bases from V and 2 bases from J, with 13 bases in between. Germline V gives CDR1 SGHTA, CDR2 FQGTGA. CDR3 protein: CASSPSLAAYNEQFF. The CDR3 DNA follows: TGTGCCAGCAGCCCCTCGTTAGCGGCCTACAATGAGCAGTTCTTC. Based on the CDR3 plus reference TRBV7-3 and TRBJ2-1, the full variable domain is GAGVSQTPSNKVTEKGKYVELRCDPISGHTALYWYRQSLGQGPEFLIYFQGTGAADDSGLPNDRFFAVRPEGSVSTLKIQRTERGDSAVYLCASSPSLAAYNEQFFGPGTRLTVL.

Only one count was recorded for this clone. The gene calls are TRBV4-3 and TRBJ1-2; 9 bases fit TRBD1. The CDR3 sequence is 17 residues long. CDR1 is LGHNA, CDR2 YSLEER, per germline. V lost 0 bases, J lost 3 bases, and 8 bases stayed unmatched. The CDR3 sequence: CASSQDRGRDRDYGYTF. CDR3 bases: TGCGCCAGCAGCCAAGATAGGGGACGGGACAGGGACTATGGCTACACCTTC.

V gene TRBV3-1 (or the pseudogene TRBV3-2) combines with J gene TRBJ2-5, with 11 bases identical to TRBD2. CDR1 and CDR2 from the germline V gene are LGHDT and YNNKEL (reference sequence). Trimming cost V 0 bases and J 7 bases; bases outside gene matches: 10. This CDR3 contains 17 residues. The CDR3: CASSQDRLAGNLGTQYF. The CDR3 region has the DNA TGTGCCAGCAGCCAAGATCGACTAGCGGGGAATTTGGGGACCCAGTACTTC.

The chain has TRBV5-1 and TRBJ1-2; TRBD1 matches at 8 bases. The length of the CDR3 is 14 residues. Germline V gene lookup returns CDR1 SGHRS and CDR2 YFSETQ. V lost 2 bases and J lost 7; bases outside the gene matches: 7. The CDR3 coding sequence is TGCGCCAGCAGCTTCGGCAGGGGGCAGGGTGGCTACACCTTC. It is translated as CASSFGRGQGGYTF.

V and J are TRBV30 and TRBJ1-2, with a possible D match to TRBD1 (6 bases). V was shortened by 0 bases and J by 4 bases, with 6 bases between the two germline ends. This CDR3 has 12 amino acids. Germline V lookup: CDR1 GTSNPN, CDR2 SVGIG (reference sequence). The CDR3 is CAWSVGGYGYTF. CDR3 nucleotide sequence: TGTGCCTGGAGTGTAGGGGGCTATGGCTACACCTTC.

The chain carries TRBV4-1 and TRBJ1-1, with a weak D call TRBD1 (5 bases). From germline, CDR1 is MGHRA and CDR2 YSYEKL. This CDR3 is built from 14 residues. V dropped 0 bases and J dropped 4 bases, with 9 bases sitting between them. The CDR3 reads CASSQDGGPTEAFF. For the CDR3, the DNA is TGCGCCAGCAGCCAAGACGGGGGTCCCACTGAAGCTTTCTTT.

The V gene is TRBV30, the J gene TRBJ1-1, with 7 bases matching TRBD1. This CDR3 comprises 15 residues. V dropped 3 bases and J dropped 0; count of bases not matched to a gene: 7. Germline V gene data show CDR1 as GTSNPN and CDR2 as SVGIG (reference sequence). CDR3 sequence reads: CAWSAGQLLNTEAFF. The CDR3 DNA is TGTGCCTGGAGCGCGGGACAGCTATTGAACACTGAAGCTTTCTTT.

A single count supports this clone. The chain joins TRBV12-5 to TRBJ2-6; 9 bases match TRBD1. The germline V gene has CDR1 LGHNT and CDR2 FRNRAP. With V trimmed by 2 bases and J by 0 bases, 5 bases remained unmatched. The CDR3 has 18 amino acids. CDR3 region: CASGLWTGANSGANVLTF. The CDR3 nucleotides read TGTGCTAGTGGTTTGTGGACAGGGGCGAACTCTGGGGCCAACGTCCTGACTTTC.